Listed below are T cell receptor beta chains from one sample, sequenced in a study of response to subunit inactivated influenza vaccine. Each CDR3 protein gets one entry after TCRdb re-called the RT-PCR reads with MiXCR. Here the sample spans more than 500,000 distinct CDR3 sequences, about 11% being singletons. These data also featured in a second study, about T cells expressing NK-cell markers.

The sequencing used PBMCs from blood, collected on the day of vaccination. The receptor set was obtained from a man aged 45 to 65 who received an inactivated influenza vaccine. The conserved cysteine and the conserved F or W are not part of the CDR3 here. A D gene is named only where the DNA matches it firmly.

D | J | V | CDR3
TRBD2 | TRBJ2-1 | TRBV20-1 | SARDWASGTRGNEQF
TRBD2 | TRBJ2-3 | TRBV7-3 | ASSPGGGRGTDTQY
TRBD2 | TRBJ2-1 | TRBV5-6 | ASSSTPPTSGGATEQF
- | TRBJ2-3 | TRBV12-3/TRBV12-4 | ASSSSRGADYSTDTQY
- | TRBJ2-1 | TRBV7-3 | ASSPRFPAHNEQF
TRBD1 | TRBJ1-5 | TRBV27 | ASSLTGQGYQPQH
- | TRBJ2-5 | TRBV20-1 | SARGPRRGGKTQY
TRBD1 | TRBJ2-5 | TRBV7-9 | ASSPDRDQETQY
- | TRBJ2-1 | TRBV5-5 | ASSLEGSGISYNEQF
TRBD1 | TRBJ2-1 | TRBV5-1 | ASSPGGSDEQF
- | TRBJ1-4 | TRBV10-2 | ASRPPGSSTNEKLF
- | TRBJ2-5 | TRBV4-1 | ASSQGLADYQY
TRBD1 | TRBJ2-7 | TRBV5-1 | ASSFRDRGGHEQY
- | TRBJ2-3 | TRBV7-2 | ASSLGTMFTDTQY
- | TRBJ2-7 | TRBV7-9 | ASTMARGGEQY
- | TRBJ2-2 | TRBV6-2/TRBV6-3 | ASSYSWELF
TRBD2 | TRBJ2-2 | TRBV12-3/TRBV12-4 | ASSLRGVNTGELF
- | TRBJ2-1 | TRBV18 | ASSPSQNEQF
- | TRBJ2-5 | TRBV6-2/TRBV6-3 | TSSAEGEYQETQY
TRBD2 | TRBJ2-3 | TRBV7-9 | ASSPTSGGGADTQY
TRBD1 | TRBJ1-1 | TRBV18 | ASSPLLRQGTEAF
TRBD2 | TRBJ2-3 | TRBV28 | ASIAPSGNTDTQY
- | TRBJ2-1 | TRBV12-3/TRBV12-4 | ASSAGTLNEQF
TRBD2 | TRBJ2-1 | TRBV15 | ATSRGLAGSSYNEQF
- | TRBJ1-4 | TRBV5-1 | ASSLVAANEKLF
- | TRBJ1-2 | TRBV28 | ASSSEMLRTT
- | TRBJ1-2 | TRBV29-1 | SVDDGASGYT
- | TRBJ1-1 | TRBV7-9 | ASSSWVMNTEAF
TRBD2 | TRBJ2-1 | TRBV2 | ASRRGWEF
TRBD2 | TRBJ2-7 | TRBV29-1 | SVGEGISEQY
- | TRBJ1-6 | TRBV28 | ASRLTQGLGSPLH
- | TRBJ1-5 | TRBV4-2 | ASSQVHPSNQPQH
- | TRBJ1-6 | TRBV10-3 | AISESGGINNSPLH
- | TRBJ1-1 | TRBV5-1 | ASSRGGVNTEAF
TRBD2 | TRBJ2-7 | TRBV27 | ASSPGAGGFYEQY
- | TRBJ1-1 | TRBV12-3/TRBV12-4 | ASSFRYQGNTEAF
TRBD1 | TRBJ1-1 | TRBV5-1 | ASSLSGQLNTEAF
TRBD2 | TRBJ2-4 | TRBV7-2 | ASSLKREGDIQY
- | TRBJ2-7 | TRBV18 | ASSPTGNPAGQQY
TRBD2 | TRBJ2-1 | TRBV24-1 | ATSDTRGLATGYNEQF
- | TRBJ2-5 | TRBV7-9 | ASSTSQGPGETQY
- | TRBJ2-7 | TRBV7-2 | ASSLVRGSYEQY
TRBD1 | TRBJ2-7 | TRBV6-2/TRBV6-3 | ASSTGPGGPEQY